One sample yielded the 8 T cell receptor beta chains listed below, sequenced in a study of T cell responses to AZD1222 COVID-19 vaccine. Repertoires were generated with immunoSEQ multiplex PCR, while TCRdb's copy carries only in-frame clones and drops some. Here the sample spans 250,000 to 300,000 clones, 90% to 95% being singletons. The material sequenced was peripheral blood, taken 28 days after the second AZD1222 dose. All receptors derive from an adult who received the AZD1222 COVID-19 vaccine.

The chain recombines TRBV2 with TRBJ2-7; the match to TRBD1 covers 8 bases. CDR3 length: 11 amino acids. The V and J ends lost 10 bases and 4 bases, in that order; junction bases with no gene match: 3. Germline-derived CDR1 and CDR2 are SNHLY and FYNNEI. The CDR3 DNA is TGTGCCACACACAGGGGGTACGAGCAGTACTTC. Amino acids: CATHRGYEQYF. Full variable domain (rest looked up from reference TRBV2 and TRBJ2-7): EPEVTQTPSHQVTQMGQEVILRCVPISNHLYFYWYRQILGQKVEFLVSFYNNEISEKSEIFDDQFSVERPDGSNFTLKIRSTKLEDSAMYFCATHRGYEQYFGPGTRLTVT.

The chain joins TRBV28 to TRBJ1-4, with D possibly being TRBD1 (5 bases). The CDR3 extends over 15 amino acids. V was cut by 8 bases and J by 3 bases, with 16 bases left in between. Germline V CDR1 and CDR2: MDHEN, SYDVKM. This CDR3 reads CASSFSGHANEKLFF. The CDR3 DNA reads as TGTGCCAGCTCCTTCTCGGGGCATGCTAATGAAAAACTGTTTTTT. The full variable domain, its missing parts supplied by reference TRBV28 and TRBJ1-4, is DVKVTQSSRYLVKRTGEKVFLECVQDMDHENMFWYRQDPGLGLRLIYFSYDVKMKEKGDIPEGYSVSREKKERFSLILESASTNQTSMYLCASSFSGHANEKLFFGSGTQLSVL.

This clone was seen a single time. The rearrangement links TRBV30 to TRBJ2-1; 10 positions agree with TRBD2. After removal of 2 bases from V and 3 bases from J, the junction contained 10 bases not matched to a gene. In germline, CDR1 is GTSNPN, CDR2 SVGIG (reference sequence). The length of the CDR3 is 17 residues. The CDR3 spells CAWSLAPGLAVYNEQFF. CDR3 nucleotides: TGTGCCTGGAGTTTAGCCCCCGGACTAGCGGTCTACAATGAGCAGTTCTTC.

J is TRBJ2-1 and V is TRBV21-1; TRBD1 is the table's D call, not checked against the DNA. TRBV21-1 has pseudogene status. The CDR3 is made up of 17 amino acids. The CDR3: CASSKGGGGQAYNEQFF. In nucleotides, the CDR3 is TGTGCCAGCAGCAAAGGAGGAGGGGGACAGGCATACAATGAGCAGTTCTTC.

This chain uses TRBV28 with TRBJ2-5, with 12 bases matching TRBD2. There are 15 residues in the CDR3. Germline lookup yields CDR1 MDHEN and CDR2 SYDVKM. The trim removed 3 bases at V and 4 bases at J, leaving 3 bases unmatched. CDR3 region: CASSLTSGRGETQYF. In DNA form, the CDR3 reads TGTGCCAGCAGTTTGACTAGCGGGAGAGGAGAGACCCAGTACTTC.

This clone was observed once. The chain joins TRBV24-1 to TRBJ2-2; TRBD1 might be the D (6 bases). V lost 7 bases to trimming and J lost 1 base, with 9 bases between them. The germline V gene has CDR1 KGHDR and CDR2 SFDVKD. The CDR3 has 14 residues. In nucleotides, the CDR3 is TGTGCCACCAGAGAGGGACAGAACACCGGGGAGCTGTTTTTT. This translates into CATREGQNTGELFF.

The chain joins TRBV5-1 to TRBJ2-3, with 8 bases lining up with TRBD1. This CDR3 spans 14 amino acids. From germline, CDR1 is SGHRS and CDR2 YFSETQ. The V gene end was trimmed by 3 bases and the J gene end by 5 bases; junction bases not matched to a gene: 5. CDR3 sequence (DNA): TGCGCCAGCAGCTATGGGACAGGTAAAGATACGCAGTATTTT. Protein product: CASSYGTGKDTQYF.

The chain carries TRBV5-4 and TRBJ2-7; 11 bases fit TRBD2. Germline assignment: CDR1 SGHNT and CDR2 YYREEE (reference sequence). With V trimmed by 2 bases and J by 5 bases, 3 bases remained unmatched. There are 14 residues in the CDR3. CDR3 sequence reads: CASSFSGGANEQYF. DNA for the CDR3: TGTGCCAGCAGCTTTAGCGGGGGGGCAAACGAGCAGTACTTC.